The following is a T cell receptor beta chain sequence with its context. A read error is likely, as this CDR3 ends without the conserved phenylalanine or tryptophan. This record belongs to a study of CD8 T cells in Susac syndrome. Trimming took off 1 base at V and 2 bases at J, with 7 bases between the two ends. Germline V gene data show CDR1 as SGHDT and CDR2 as YYEEEE. This CDR3 is 13 amino acids long. The authors reverse transcribed roughly 0.5 to 1 ug RNA with random hexamers. The method of amplification for TCR beta CDR3 was immunoSEQ multiplex PCR, covering 54 Vbeta and 13 Jbeta. In TCRdb, the immunoSEQ multiplex PCR reads were re-called with MiXCR into one record per CDR3 protein. The data contain fewer than 100,000 distinct CDR3 sequences, more than 85% of them singletons. TEMRA cells were enriched by FACS, while CD8+ and CD4+ T cells were obtained through a negative isolation that was performed magnetically.

The V gene is TRBV5-6, the J gene TRBJ2-7; possible D gene TRBD2, 6 bases. The sequenced sample consisted of CD8+ T cells from PBMCs. This receptor was taken from a human donor with multiple sclerosis. The CDR3 nucleotides are TGTGCCAGCAGCTTGTGGGGGGCCTACGAGCAGTACCTC. Amino acids: CASSLWGAYEQYL.